This is a list of T cell receptor beta chains from one sample in a study of cytomegalovirus exposure and HLA in healthy donors. The assay was immunoSEQ multiplex PCR, and TCRdb's table has in-frame clones only and misses some. The sample holds 190,000 or so clones. Specimen: PBMCs. The receptors were gathered from a boy aged 5 to 17 in good health and CMV-seronegative. CDR3s include the opening cysteine and the closing phenylalanine or tryptophan. The D gene is left open where the match is weak.

V gene,J gene,D gene,CDR3 DNA,CDR3 protein
TRBV19,TRBJ2-2,TRBD2,TGTGCCAGTAGATTAGCGGGGGGGAACACCGGGGAGCTGTTTTTT,CASRLAGGNTGELFF
TRBV27,TRBJ1-2,-,TGTGCCAGCGGCTTGACATTCTACTATGGCTACACCTTC,CASGLTFYYGYTF
TRBV16,TRBJ1-6,-,TGTGCCAGCAGCCAATCGGGCCAGGGGAATTCACCCCTCCACTTT,CASSQSGQGNSPLHF
TRBV2,TRBJ1-5,-,TGTGCCAGCAGTGATCAGGACATTAGCAATCAGCCCCAGCATTTT,CASSDQDISNQPQHF
TRBV5-4,TRBJ1-3,-,TGTGCCAGCAGCTTGGCGGGGGGTAACCCTGGAAACACCATATATTTT,CASSLAGGNPGNTIYF
TRBV29-1,TRBJ2-1,-,TGCAGCGTTGAAGATAATGAGCGGCCCAATGAGCAGTTCTTC,CSVEDNERPNEQFF
TRBV5-6,TRBJ1-4,-,TGTGCCAGCAGCATGACAGCTGCAACTAATGAAAAACTGTTTTTT,CASSMTAATNEKLFF
TRBV7-2,TRBJ2-7,-,TGTGCCAGCAGCCGGGACAAGGTCAACTCCTACGAGCAGTACTTC,CASSRDKVNSYEQYF
TRBV5-1,TRBJ2-3,-,TGCGCCAGCAGCTCCGGTCGAGAGGGGGCGCAGTATTTT,CASSSGREGAQYF
TRBV11-2,TRBJ2-7,TRBD2,TGTGCCAGCAGCTCTACCGGGACGGGGGGCTACGAGCAGTACTTC,CASSSTGTGGYEQYF
TRBV2,TRBJ2-5,-,TGTGCCAGCAGCGGGCGGGGCATGGGGTCAGAGACCCAGTACTTC,CASSGRGMGSETQYF
TRBV7-9,TRBJ1-1,-,TGTGCCAGCAGCTTACACTCAGGGATGAACACTGAAGCTTTCTTT,CASSLHSGMNTEAFF
TRBV14,TRBJ2-2,-,TGTGCCAGCAGCCTTCGACAGGTCACCGGGGAGCTGTTTTTT,CASSLRQVTGELFF
TRBV6-5,TRBJ2-7,-,TGTGCCAGCAGTTACTTGAACGAGCAGTACTTC,CASSYLNEQYF
TRBV4-2,TRBJ2-7,TRBD2,TGTGCCAGCAGCCAGATTAGCGGGGATAACTACGAGCAGTACTTC,CASSQISGDNYEQYF
TRBV7-2,TRBJ2-3,TRBD2,TGTGCCAGCAGCTTAATGGTTAGCGGGGGAAGCACAGATACGCAGTATTTT,CASSLMVSGGSTDTQYF
TRBV5-5,TRBJ1-5,-,TGTGCCAGCAGCTTGGATAGGCAACCAGCGCCGCGGCCCCAGCATTTT,CASSLDRQPAPRPQHF
TRBV10-3,TRBJ2-1,-,TGTGCCATCAGCTCCGGGACAAACTACAATGAGCAGTTCTTC,CAISSGTNYNEQFF
TRBV19,TRBJ2-1,TRBD2,TGTGCCAGTAGTCGACTAGCGGGGGCCTACAATGAGCAGTTCTTC,CASSRLAGAYNEQFF
TRBV6-1,TRBJ1-2,TRBD1,TGTGCCAGCAGTGCGGGACAGGGCCTAAACTATGGCTACACCTTC,CASSAGQGLNYGYTF
TRBV7-9,TRBJ2-7,TRBD2,TGTGCCAGCAGCCCCGGACTAGCGGGGGACCTCTACGAGCAGTACTTC,CASSPGLAGDLYEQYF
TRBV2,TRBJ1-1,-,TGTGCCAGACAACAGGATATGGACACTGAAGCTTTCTTT,CARQQDMDTEAFF
TRBV19,TRBJ1-2,TRBD1,TGTGCCAGTAGCCGCAGTCGGGACAGGGGCGGCTACACCTTC,CASSRSRDRGGYTF
TRBV5-1,TRBJ1-1,-,TGCGCCAGCAGCTTGCTAGTAAACACTGAAGCTTTCTTT,CASSLLVNTEAFF
TRBV7-4,TRBJ1-5,TRBD1,TGTGCCAGCAGCTTAGGGACAGGTCCCTTTCACCCTCACCTTTATAGCAATCAGCCCCAGCATTTT,CASSLGTGPFHPHLYSNQPQHF
TRBV19,TRBJ2-1,TRBD1,TGTGCCAGTAACCGACAGGGGAAAAATGAGCAGTTCTTC,CASNRQGKNEQFF
TRBV7-2,TRBJ1-2,-,TGTGCCAGCAGCGGGGGGGACTTGCTCGGCTACACCTTC,CASSGGDLLGYTF
TRBV7-9,TRBJ2-5,TRBD2,TGTGCCAGCACCATGGGACTAGCGATTTCCCCCCAGTACTTC,CASTMGLAISPQYF
TRBV30,TRBJ1-1,TRBD1,TGTGCCTGGACCGGACAGGCGCACACTGAAGCTTTCTTT,CAWTGQAHTEAFF
TRBV5-4,TRBJ2-5,-,TGTGCCAGCAGCTTGGGTCCCGAGGAAGAGACCCAGTACTTC,CASSLGPEEETQYF
TRBV23-1,TRBJ1-1,-,TGCGCCAGCAGGGGGACAATGAACACTGAAGCTTTCTTT,CASRGTMNTEAFF
TRBV25-1,TRBJ2-5,-,TGTGCCAGCAGTGAATGGGCCTCGGAAGAGACCCAGTACTTC,CASSEWASEETQYF
TRBV6-5,TRBJ1-1,TRBD1,TGTGCCAGCAGTTCCCTCTACAGGGGTGGGGACACTGAAGCTTTCTTT,CASSSLYRGGDTEAFF
TRBV7-2,TRBJ1-1,-,TGTGCCAGCAGCTTTAAAGTCGGGGGGATTGAAGCTTTCTTT,CASSFKVGGIEAFF
TRBV19,TRBJ1-1,-,TGTGCCACCGCGGCCTCTTCGAACACTGAAGCTTTCTTT,CATAASSNTEAFF
TRBV7-2,TRBJ1-1,-,TGTGCCAGCAGCTTAGCAACCCCCGGGTTGAACACTGAAGCTTTCTTT,CASSLATPGLNTEAFF
TRBV5-1,TRBJ1-3,-,TGCGCCAGCAGCTTGGAAGGTGGCAGGGGATCTGGAAACACCATATATTTT,CASSLEGGRGSGNTIYF
TRBV30,TRBJ1-3,-,TGTGCCTGGACCAGTATAAACAGGCGGGGGTTGCACACCATATATTTT,CAWTSINRRGLHTIYF
TRBV5-1,TRBJ1-2,-,TGCGCCAGCAGCCGGTCAGGAGGTGGCTACACCTTC,CASSRSGGGYTF
TRBV6-5,TRBJ2-1,TRBD1,TGTGCCAGCAAGACAGGGGACGGCAATGAGCAGTTCTTC,CASKTGDGNEQFF
TRBV12-2,TRBJ2-7,-,TGTGCAAGTCGGGCGGGACTAGCAGTACACGAGCAGTACTTC,CASRAGLAVHEQYF
TRBV19,TRBJ1-2,TRBD1,TGTGCCAGTAGTTTTGGACAGGCAGCCTTCACCTTC,CASSFGQAAFTF
TRBV5-6,TRBJ1-2,TRBD1,TGTGCCAGCAGTCGTACAGGGGACTATGGCTACACCTTC,CASSRTGDYGYTF
TRBV2,TRBJ1-2,-,TGTGCCTTCCGGTCGTCCACTAACTATGGCTACACCTTC,CAFRSSTNYGYTF
TRBV30,TRBJ2-5,TRBD2,TGTGCCTGGAGTAGGACTAGCCGAGAGACCCAGTACTTC,CAWSRTSRETQYF
TRBV6-5,TRBJ1-2,-,-,CASSVGGGVGRGTF